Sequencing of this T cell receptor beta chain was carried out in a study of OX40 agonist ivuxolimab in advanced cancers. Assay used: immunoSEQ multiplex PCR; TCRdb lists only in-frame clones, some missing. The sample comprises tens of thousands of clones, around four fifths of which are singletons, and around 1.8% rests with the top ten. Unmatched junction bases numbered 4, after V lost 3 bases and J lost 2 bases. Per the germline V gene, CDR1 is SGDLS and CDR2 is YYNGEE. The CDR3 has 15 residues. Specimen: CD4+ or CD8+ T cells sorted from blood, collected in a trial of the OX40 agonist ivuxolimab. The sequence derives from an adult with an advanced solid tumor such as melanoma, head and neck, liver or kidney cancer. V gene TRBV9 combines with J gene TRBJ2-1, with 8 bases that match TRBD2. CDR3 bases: TGTGCCAGCAGCGCGGGCGGGGGGACCTACAATGAGCAGTTCTTC. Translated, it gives CASSAGGGTYNEQFF.